The sequence of this TCR beta chain was determined in a study of T-cell memory formation after mild COVID-19. Study-level information: Clusters were largely donor specific.

Germline CDR1 is LGHNA and CDR2 is YSLEER. The CDR3 is 15 amino acids. Between the trimmed V and J ends, which lost 0 bases and 6 bases, there was a span of 9 bases. TCRdb reprocessed the 5' RACE reads with MiXCR, giving one entry per CDR3 protein. The repertoire holds 50,000 or so distinct CDR3 sequences, 10% to 15% seen once, with around 23% in the top ten. The sample holds many counts of this clonotype. The gene calls are TRBV4-3 and TRBJ1-6; tentative D call: TRBD1 (6 bases). The receptor's source is a young man who had mild COVID-19 (a few samples of this study predate the infection). Cell type and time point are not known. Sequences were obtained from PBMCs or a T cell subset sorted from them (not recorded which). The CDR3 here is CASSQDRGRNSPLHF. In DNA, the CDR3 is TGCGCCAGCAGCCAAGACAGGGGTCGTAATTCACCCCTCCACTTT.